Listed below are T cell receptor beta chains from one sample, sequenced in a study of OX40 agonist ivuxolimab in advanced cancers. The protocol was immunoSEQ multiplex PCR, while the TCRdb copy is restricted to in-frame clones and leaves out a portion. Among tens of thousands of clones listed, about 87% were seen once. Source: CD4+ or CD8+ T cells sorted from blood, taken in a trial of the OX40 agonist ivuxolimab. The receptors were gathered from an adult with an advanced solid tumor such as melanoma, head and neck, liver or kidney cancer. The conserved cysteine and the conserved F or W are not part of the CDR3 here. Fields, in order: J gene, V gene, clone size, CDR3 length, CDR3 protein. Expanded clones are given a class, and other clones once, few, many or no size at all.

TRBJ1-5 | TRBV27 | NA | 15 | ASSLGTGRQGNQPQH
TRBJ2-5 | TRBV5-1 | NA | 13 | ASSLAGGISETQY
TRBJ2-1 | TRBV28 | once | 10 | ASTTLRQEQF
TRBJ2-2 | TRBV6-5 | NA | 13 | ASSQGLAGTGELF
TRBJ1-5 | TRBV30 | NA | 13 | AWNSGGQNNQPQH
TRBJ2-1 | TRBV15 | NA | 11 | ATSRDRGGEQF
TRBJ1-4 | TRBV5-1 | NA | 12 | ASSLGPSEEKLF
TRBJ2-1 | TRBV28 | NA | 13 | ASSPSTGVYNEQF
TRBJ1-2 | TRBV7-2 | NA | 15 | ASSLASSGRGFGGYT
TRBJ1-1 | TRBV27 | NA | 12 | ASSPLDRVPEAF
TRBJ1-1 | TRBV9 | NA | 16 | ASSVDPGQDAPNAEAF